Sequencing of this T cell receptor (beta chain) was carried out in a study of shared clonotypes between healthy human individuals. The study, taken as a whole, reports: Researchers sampled only blood; tissue repertoires likely differ. It was the few donors that limited the genetic and exposure-history diversity represented.

As to this clone: The antigen remains undetermined.

Nashville, Tennessee was home to all donors, who were Caucasian adults. The data were produced by immunoSEQ multiplex PCR, yet TCRdb's version contains in-frame clones alone and is incomplete. Here the sample spans just over 2,000,000 clones, 95% being singletons. CDR3 length: 16 amino acids. V lost 0 bases and J lost 0, with 11 bases in between. Germline V gives CDR1 SGDLS, CDR2 YYNGEE. V is TRBV9 and J is TRBJ2-3; D is perhaps TRBD2 (5 bases). The sample consisted of naive CD4+ T cells sorted from blood. Documented subset: CD45RA+ positively selected. This sequence originates from a man between 18 and 35 years old in good health. The CDR3 nucleotides are TGTGCCAGCAGCGTAGCGCAGCGGACTAGCACAGATACGCAGTATTTT. Protein product: CASSVAQRTSTDTQYF.